The present T cell receptor (beta chain) was sequenced within a study of graft-versus-host responses after intestinal transplantation. Study details: All recipients were transplanted with multivisceral, liver-intestinal, or isolated intestinal grafts.

Repertoires were generated with immunoSEQ multiplex PCR, while TCRdb's copy carries only in-frame clones and drops some. Of about 99,000 clones detected, more than 85% appear once; the ten largest clones hold roughly 1.2%. Study-level results: Recipient marrow contained GvH clones, some of which appeared first in ileum or blood.

Regarding this clone: Its matching antigen is unknown.

Germline V gives CDR1 MGHDK, CDR2 SYGVNS. CDR3 length: 14 residues. With 2 bases removed from V and 8 bases from J, the gap between germline ends came to 15 bases. The sequence was collected from a human donor who received an intestinal transplant. Material: unstimulated CD8+ T cells sorted from spleen or lymph node cells, obtained before intestinal transplant. The chain carries TRBV25-1 and TRBJ1-2, with D unresolved. In DNA form, the CDR3 reads TGTGCCAGCAGTGAAATAGGTACAGCGCAAGGCTACACCTTC. It is translated as CASSEIGTAQGYTF.